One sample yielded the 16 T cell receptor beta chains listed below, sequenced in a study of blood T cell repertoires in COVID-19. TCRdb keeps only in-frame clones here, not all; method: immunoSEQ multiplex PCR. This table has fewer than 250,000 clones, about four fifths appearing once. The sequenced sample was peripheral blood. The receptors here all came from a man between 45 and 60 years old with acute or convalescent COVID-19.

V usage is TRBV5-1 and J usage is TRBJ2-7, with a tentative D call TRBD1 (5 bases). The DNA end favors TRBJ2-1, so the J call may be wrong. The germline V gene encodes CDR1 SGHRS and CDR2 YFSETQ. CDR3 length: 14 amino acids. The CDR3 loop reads CASSSDSTYNEQFF. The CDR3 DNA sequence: TGCGCCAGCAGCTCCGACAGTACCTACAATGAGCAGTTCTTC.

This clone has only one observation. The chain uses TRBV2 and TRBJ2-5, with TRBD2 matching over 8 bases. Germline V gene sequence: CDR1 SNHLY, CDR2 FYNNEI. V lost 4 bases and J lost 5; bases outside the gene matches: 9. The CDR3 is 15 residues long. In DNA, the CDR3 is TGTGCCAGCAGTGGGTTCGGGGGGGTGGAGGAGACCCAGTACTTC. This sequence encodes CASSGFGGVEETQYF.

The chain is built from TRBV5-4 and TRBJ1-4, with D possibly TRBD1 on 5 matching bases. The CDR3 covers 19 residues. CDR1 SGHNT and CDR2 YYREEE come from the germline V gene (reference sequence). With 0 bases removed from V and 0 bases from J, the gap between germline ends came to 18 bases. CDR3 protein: CASSLGVRGPAATNEKLFF. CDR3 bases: TGTGCCAGCAGCTTGGGGGTGCGGGGACCCGCCGCAACTAATGAAAAACTGTTTTTT.

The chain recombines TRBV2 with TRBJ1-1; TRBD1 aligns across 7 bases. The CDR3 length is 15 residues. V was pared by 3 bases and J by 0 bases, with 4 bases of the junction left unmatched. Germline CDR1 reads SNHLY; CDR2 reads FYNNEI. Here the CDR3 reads CASSELGQMNTEAFF. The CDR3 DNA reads TGTGCCAGCAGTGAGCTGGGACAGATGAACACTGAAGCTTTCTTT.

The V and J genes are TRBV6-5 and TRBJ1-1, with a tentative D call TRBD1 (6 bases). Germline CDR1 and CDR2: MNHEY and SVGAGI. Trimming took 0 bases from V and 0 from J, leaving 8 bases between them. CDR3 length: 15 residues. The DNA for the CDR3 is TGTGCCAGCAGTTACTCGGACAGCTTGAACACTGAAGCTTTCTTT. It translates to CASSYSDSLNTEAFF.

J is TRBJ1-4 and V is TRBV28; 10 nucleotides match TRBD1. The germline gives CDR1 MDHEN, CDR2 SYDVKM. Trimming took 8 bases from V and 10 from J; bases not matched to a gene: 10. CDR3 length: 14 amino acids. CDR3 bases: TGTGCCAGCGACTACAGACAGGGGGCAGGAAAACTGTTTTTT. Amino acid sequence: CASDYRQGAGKLFF. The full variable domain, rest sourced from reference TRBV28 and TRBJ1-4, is DVKVTQSSRYLVKRTGEKVFLECVQDMDHENMFWYRQDPGLGLRLIYFSYDVKMKEKGDIPEGYSVSREKKERFSLILESASTNQTSMYLCASDYRQGAGKLFFGSGTQLSVL.

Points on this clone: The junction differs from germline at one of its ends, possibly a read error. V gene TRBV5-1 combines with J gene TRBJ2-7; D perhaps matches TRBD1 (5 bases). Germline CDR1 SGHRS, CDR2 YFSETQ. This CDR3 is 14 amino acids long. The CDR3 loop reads CASSSLQGTYEQYF. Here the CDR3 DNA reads TGCGCCAGCAGCTCCCTGCAGGGCACCTATGAGCAGTACTTC.

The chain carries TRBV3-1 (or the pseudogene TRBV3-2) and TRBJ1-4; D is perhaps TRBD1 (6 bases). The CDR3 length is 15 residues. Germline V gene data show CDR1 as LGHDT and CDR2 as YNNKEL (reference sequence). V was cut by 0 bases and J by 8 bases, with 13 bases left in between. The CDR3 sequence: CASSQDVAGEEKLFF. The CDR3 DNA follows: TGTGCCAGCAGCCAAGATGTAGCAGGGGAAGAAAAACTGTTTTTT.

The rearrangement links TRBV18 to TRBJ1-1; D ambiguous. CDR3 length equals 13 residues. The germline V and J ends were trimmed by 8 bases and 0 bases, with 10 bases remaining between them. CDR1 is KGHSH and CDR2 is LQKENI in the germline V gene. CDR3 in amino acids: CASDEGMNTEAFF. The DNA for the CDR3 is TGTGCCAGCGACGAGGGTATGAACACTGAAGCTTTCTTT.

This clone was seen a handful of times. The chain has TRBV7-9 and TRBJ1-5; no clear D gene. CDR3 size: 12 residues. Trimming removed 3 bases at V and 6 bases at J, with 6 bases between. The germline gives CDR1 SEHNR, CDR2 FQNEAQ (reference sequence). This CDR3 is CASSFAGQPQHF. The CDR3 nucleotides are TGTGCCAGCAGCTTCGCAGGTCAGCCCCAGCATTTT.

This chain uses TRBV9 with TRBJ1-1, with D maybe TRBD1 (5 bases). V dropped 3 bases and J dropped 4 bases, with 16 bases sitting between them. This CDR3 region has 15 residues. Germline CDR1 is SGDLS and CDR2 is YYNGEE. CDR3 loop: CASSAATRGPTEAFF. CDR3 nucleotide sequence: TGTGCCAGCAGCGCCGCGACGCGGGGCCCCACTGAAGCTTTCTTT.

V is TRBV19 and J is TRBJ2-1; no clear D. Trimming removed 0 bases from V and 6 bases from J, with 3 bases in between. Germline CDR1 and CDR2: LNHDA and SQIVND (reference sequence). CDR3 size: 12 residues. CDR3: CASSIDLNEQFF. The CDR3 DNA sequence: TGTGCCAGTAGTATAGATCTCAATGAGCAGTTCTTC.

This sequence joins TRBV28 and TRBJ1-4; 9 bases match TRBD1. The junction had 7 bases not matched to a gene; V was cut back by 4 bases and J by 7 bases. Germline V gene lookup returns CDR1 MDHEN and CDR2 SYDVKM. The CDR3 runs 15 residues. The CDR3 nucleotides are TGTGCCAGCAGTTCCGGACAGGGGTGGACTGAAAAACTGTTTTTT. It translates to CASSSGQGWTEKLFF.

This CDR3 reads CASRQTGAGLSSYNSPLHF. The CDR3 bases are TGTGCCAGCAGACAAACAGGGGCGGGACTTAGCTCCTATAATTCACCCCTCCACTTT. The chain uses TRBV27 and TRBJ1-6; 7 bases are shared with TRBD1. V lost 6 bases, J lost 0 bases, and 14 bases stayed unmatched. The CDR3 runs 19 residues. The germline V gene encodes CDR1 MNHEY and CDR2 SMNVEV (reference sequence).

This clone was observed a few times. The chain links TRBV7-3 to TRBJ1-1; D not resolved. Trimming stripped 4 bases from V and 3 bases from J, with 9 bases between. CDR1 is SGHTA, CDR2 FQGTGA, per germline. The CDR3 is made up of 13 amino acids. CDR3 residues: CASSSGSDTEAFF. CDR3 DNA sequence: TGTGCCAGCAGCTCGGGATCGGACACTGAAGCTTTCTTT.

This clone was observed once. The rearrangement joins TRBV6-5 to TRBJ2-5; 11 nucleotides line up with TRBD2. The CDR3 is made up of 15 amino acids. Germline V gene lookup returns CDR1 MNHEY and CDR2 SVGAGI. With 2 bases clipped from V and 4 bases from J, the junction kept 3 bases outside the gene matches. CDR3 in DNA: TGTGCCAGCAGTTACACTAGCGGGGGTTTAGAGACCCAGTACTTC. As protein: CASSYTSGGLETQYF.